The rows below give T cell receptor beta chains drawn from one sample of a study of a mutant IDH1 vaccine in newly diagnosed glioma. Which antigens these TCRs recognize remains unknown. The table came from immunoSEQ multiplex PCR; TCRdb's copy has only in-frame clones and leaves some out. The top ten hold 17% of the sample, which has 25,000 to 30,000 clones, around 83% seen once. Sequencing used PBMCs, obtained from a glioma patient whose treatment included an IDH1 peptide vaccine. The receptor set was obtained from a woman younger than 45 with glioma. The CDR3 runs from the conserved cysteine through the conserved F or W. A D gene is named only where the DNA matches it firmly. Some rows have no size entry. The others give once, few or many, or a class for an expanded clone.

>TRBD1|TRBV5-5|TRBJ1-1|13|few
TGTGCCAGCAGTTTTACAGGGGGCACTGAAGCTTTCTTT
CASSFTGGTEAFF
>TRBD1|TRBV7-8|TRBJ1-5|15|-
TGTGCCAGCAGCTTAGGGACAGGGGGCAATCAGCCCCAGCATTTT
CASSLGTGGNQPQHF
>-|TRBV20-1|TRBJ2-1|11|-
TGCAGTGCTAGACTAGTTAATGAGCAGTTCTTC
CSARLVNEQFF
>-|TRBV5-6|TRBJ2-7|12|-
TGTGCCAGCAGCTTGAAATGGGACGAGCAGTACTTC
CASSLKWDEQYF
>-|TRBV4-2|TRBJ1-1|15|-
TGTGCCAGCAGCCAAACCCAGACCCTGAACACTGAAGCTTTCTTT
CASSQTQTLNTEAFF
>-|TRBV2|TRBJ2-5|15|-
TGTGCCAGCAGTGAAACAGGGCTTTCACAAGAGACCCAGTACTTC
CASSETGLSQETQYF
>-|TRBV7-2|TRBJ1-1|12|-
TGTGCCAGCAGCCCAGAGTACACTGAAGCTTTCTTT
CASSPEYTEAFF
>-|TRBV18|TRBJ1-2|15|-
TGTGCCAGCTCACCACCGGCCAGGGGCTTTGGTGGCTACACCTTC
CASSPPARGFGGYTF
>-|TRBV4-2|TRBJ2-3|17|-
TGTGCCAGCAGCCGCAGCGGTCGGGGCGAGAGCACAGATACGCAGTATTTT
CASSRSGRGESTDTQYF
>-|TRBV6-1|TRBJ2-7|13|-
TGTGCCAGCAGTGCCGGCTTCGGGTACGAGCAGTACTTC
CASSAGFGYEQYF
>-|TRBV4-1|TRBJ1-5|13|-
TGCGCCAGCAGCCAAGTGGGGGGTCAGCCCCAGCATTTT
CASSQVGGQPQHF
>-|TRBV14|TRBJ1-2|13|-
TGTGCCAGCAGTCTTACAGAGACCTATGGCTACACCTTC
CASSLTETYGYTF
>-|TRBV5-6|TRBJ2-1|14|once
TGTGCCAGCAGCCCGGAGGTCCAGACCGAAGAGCAGTTCTTC
CASSPEVQTEEQFF
>-|TRBV7-9|TRBJ1-2|12|-
TGTGCCAGCAGCCAAGAGGGGGGCGGCTACACCTTC
CASSQEGGGYTF
>TRBD1|TRBV7-2|TRBJ1-4|17|-
TGTGCCAGCAGCCATACAGGGGGCCATTCAACTAATGAAAAACTGTTTTTT
CASSHTGGHSTNEKLFF
>TRBD2|TRBV6-1|TRBJ2-1|15|-
TGTGCCAGCAGTGTGGGACTAGCGGGGCTAAATGAGCAGTTCTTC
CASSVGLAGLNEQFF
>-|TRBV2|TRBJ1-3|12|-
TGTGCCAGCACCCCAGGGGGAAACACCATATATTTT
CASTPGGNTIYF
>TRBD1|TRBV2|TRBJ2-6|15|few
TGTGCCAGCAGTACAGGGGGCTTTGGGGCCAACGTCCTGACTTTC
CASSTGGFGANVLTF
>-|TRBV1|TRBJ1-5|12|-
TGCACCACCCGGCGGGGATCTCAGCCCCAGCATTTT
CTTRRGSQPQHF
>TRBD1|TRBV18|TRBJ1-5|15|few
TGTGCCAGCTCCCCTGACAGGGGTGGGAATCAGCCCCAGCATTTT
CASSPDRGGNQPQHF
>-|TRBV5-4|TRBJ1-1|13|-
TGTGCCAGCAGCTCCCCAACGGGGGGCGGAGCTTTCTTT
CASSSPTGGGAFF
>-|TRBV2|TRBJ1-5|15|few
TGTGCCAGCAGGGAGGGCCAGCCCCCAAATCAGCCCCAGCATTTT
CASREGQPPNQPQHF
>TRBD2|TRBV2|TRBJ2-1|14|-
TGTGCCACAACTCCGGGCTGGACTAGCGTTGAGCAGTTCTTC
CATTPGWTSVEQFF
>-|TRBV4-1|TRBJ1-3|13|-
TGCGCCAGCAGCCAAAGACAAGGAGGGACCATATATTTT
CASSQRQGGTIYF
>TRBD1|TRBV5-4|TRBJ1-4|15|large
TGTGCCAGCAGCTCAAACAGGGGTTTGGATGAAAAACTGTTTTTT
CASSSNRGLDEKLFF
>TRBD1|TRBV6-1|TRBJ1-3|14|-
TGTGCCAGCAGGACAGGGGAGTCTGGAAACACCATATATTTT
CASRTGESGNTIYF
>-|TRBV5-1|TRBJ1-2|12|-
TGCGCCAGCAGGATCTCTAACTATGGCTACACCTTC
CASRISNYGYTF
>-|TRBV5-5|TRBJ1-2|14|-
TGTGCCAGCAGCTTGGCTCAGGGAGACTATGGCTACACCTTC
CASSLAQGDYGYTF
>-|TRBV30|TRBJ1-2|15|-
TGTGCCTGGAGTGTAGCGGCGGGGGGGGTTTATGGCTACACCTTC
CAWSVAAGGVYGYTF
>-|TRBV7-8|TRBJ1-2|16|-
TGTGCCAGCAGCCCTTCCTTTTTAAGGACAGAGTATGGCTACACCTTC
CASSPSFLRTEYGYTF
>-|TRBV4-2|TRBJ1-2|16|-
TGTGCCAGCAGCCAAGGCACCGGGGGGGTGGGATATGGCTACACCTTC
CASSQGTGGVGYGYTF
>-|TRBV30|TRBJ2-1|14|few
TGTGCCTGGAGTTCCACGCCCGCCTACAATGAGCAGTTCTTC
CAWSSTPAYNEQFF
>-|TRBV7-9|TRBJ1-2|16|-
TGTGCCAGCAGCTTAAATATCGGGCAGGTCTGGAAGGGCTACACCTTC
CASSLNIGQVWKGYTF
>-|TRBV5-4|TRBJ1-2|17|few
TGTGCCAGCAGCTTGGTGGGGTACCAGGGAAAAGGCTATGGCTACACCTTC
CASSLVGYQGKGYGYTF
>TRBD1|TRBV29-1|TRBJ2-3|14|-
TGCAGCGTTGAGGGACAGGGGGCTACAGATACGCAGTATTTT
CSVEGQGATDTQYF
>TRBD1|TRBV27|TRBJ1-2|12|few
TGTGCCAGCCGAGGACAGGGCGGTGGCTACACCTTC
CASRGQGGGYTF
>-|TRBV10-3|TRBJ1-1|14|-
TGTGCCATCAGCCTGGGGGGTCAGAACACTGAAGCTTTCTTT
CAISLGGQNTEAFF
>-|TRBV9|TRBJ2-5|15|-
TGTGCCAGCAGCCGACCCGTCGGGCTAGGGGAGACCCAGTACTTC
CASSRPVGLGETQYF
>-|TRBV4-3|TRBJ2-2|14|-
TGCGCCAGCAGCCGCCTGCCGGCCACCGGGGAGCTGTTTTTT
CASSRLPATGELFF
>-|TRBV7-9|TRBJ1-1|13|-
TGTGCCAGCAGCTTACAGGTGAACACTGAAGCTTTCTTT
CASSLQVNTEAFF
>TRBD1|TRBV5-1|TRBJ2-1|14|-
TGCGCCAGCAGGTGGGGACAGAACTACAATGAGCAGTTCTTC
CASRWGQNYNEQFF
>-|TRBV20-1|TRBJ1-2|9|-
TGCAGTGCCACGAATGGCTACACCTTC
CSATNGYTF
>-|TRBV4-1|TRBJ2-7|14|once
TGCGCCAGCAGCCAAGACAGGGTGGCCCACGAGCAGTACTTC
CASSQDRVAHEQYF
>TRBD2|TRBV7-9|TRBJ2-7|16|-
TGTGCCAGCAGCATGACTAGCGGGGCCACCTCCTACGAGCAGTACTTC
CASSMTSGATSYEQYF
>TRBD1|TRBV2|TRBJ1-2|18|-
TGTGCCAGCAGTGAAGCGCTTTGGGACAGGGTCGGGATCTATGGCTACACCTTC
CASSEALWDRVGIYGYTF
>-|TRBV10-3|TRBJ1-1|14|-
TGTGCCATGACAAACGGAAGAGGGTTCACTGAAGCTTTCTTT
CAMTNGRGFTEAFF
>-|TRBV5-1|TRBJ1-2|14|-
TGCGCCAGCAGCTTGGACGGATCTAACTATGGCTACACCTTC
CASSLDGSNYGYTF
>-|TRBV9|TRBJ1-6|15|-
TGTGCCAGCAGCGATACGGCTTACCTTAATTCACCCCTCCACTTT
CASSDTAYLNSPLHF
>-|TRBV19|TRBJ1-2|12|few
TGTGCCAGTAGTCCGGAGAGGATTGGCTACACCTTC
CASSPERIGYTF
>-|TRBV4-2|TRBJ2-7|17|-
TGTGCCAGCAGCCTCCGAGGGGACCTGGGGACCTCCTACGAGCAGTACTTC
CASSLRGDLGTSYEQYF
>TRBD2|TRBV9|TRBJ2-1|15|few
TGTGCCAGCAGCGTGGCGGGGGGCCGTTGGGCTGAGCAGTTCTTC
CASSVAGGRWAEQFF
>-|TRBV14|TRBJ1-2|13|-
TGTGCCAGCAGCCCCCGCGAGAGGGGAGGCTACACCTTC
CASSPRERGGYTF
>-|TRBV11-1|TRBJ2-7|15|-
TGTGCCAGCAGCTTAGCCGGGACTTCTTCCTACGAGCAGTACTTC
CASSLAGTSSYEQYF
>-|TRBV11-3|TRBJ1-1|13|-
TGTGCCAGCAGCATTCGACAAGACACTGAAGCTTTCTTT
CASSIRQDTEAFF
>TRBD1|TRBV5-1|TRBJ2-7|14|-
TGCGCCAGCACCCCCGGGACAGCTCCTTACGAGCAGTACTTC
CASTPGTAPYEQYF
>TRBD2|TRBV30|TRBJ2-5|14|-
TGTGCCTGGAGTGTAAGCGGGGGGCCAGAGACCCAGTACTTC
CAWSVSGGPETQYF
>-|TRBV5-1|TRBJ2-7|13|once
TGCGCCAGCAGCTTGGACGGACCCTACGAGCAGTACTTC
CASSLDGPYEQYF